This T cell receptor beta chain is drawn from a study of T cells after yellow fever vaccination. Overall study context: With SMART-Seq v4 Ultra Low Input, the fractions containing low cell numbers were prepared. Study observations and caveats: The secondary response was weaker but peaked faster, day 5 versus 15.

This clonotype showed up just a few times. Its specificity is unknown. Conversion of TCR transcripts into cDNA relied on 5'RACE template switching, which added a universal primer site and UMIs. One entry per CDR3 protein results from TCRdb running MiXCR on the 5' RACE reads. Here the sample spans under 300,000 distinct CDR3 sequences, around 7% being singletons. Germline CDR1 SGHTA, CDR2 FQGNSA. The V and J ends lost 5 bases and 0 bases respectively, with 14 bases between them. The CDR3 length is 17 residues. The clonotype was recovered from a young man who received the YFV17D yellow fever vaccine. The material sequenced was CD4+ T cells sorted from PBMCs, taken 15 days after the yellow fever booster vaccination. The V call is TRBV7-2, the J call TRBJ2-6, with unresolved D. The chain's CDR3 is CASSPPFLSSGANVLTF. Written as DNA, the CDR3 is TGTGCCAGCAGCCCCCCCTTTTTGTCCTCTGGGGCCAACGTCCTGACTTTC.